This is a list of T cell receptor beta chains from one sample in a study of Graves' ophthalmopathy and Graves' hyperthyroidism. TCRdb independently ran MiXCR on the multiplex PCR reads; one entry per CDR3 protein. In the table there are roughly 700,000 distinct CDR3 sequences, around 40% of which are singletons. The sample consisted of peripheral blood. The receptors shown here come from an adult man with Graves' ophthalmopathy. Both conserved end residues are part of each CDR3. A D gene is named only where the DNA matches it firmly. Rows give clone size only sometimes, using once, few, many, or a class for an expanded clone.

DNA,CDR3,J,size,D,V
TGTGCCAGCAGGCACCCAAATCAAGGAGAGAACACTGAAGCTTTCTTT,CASRHPNQGENTEAFF,TRBJ1-1,many,-,TRBV2
TGTGCCAGTAGCCCGTCAGGGGCCTACGAGCAGTACTTC,CASSPSGAYEQYF,TRBJ2-7,few,-,TRBV19
TGTGCCAGCAGTTCCGCCCGACAGGACGAAGGCTACACCTTC,CASSSARQDEGYTF,TRBJ1-2,few,-,TRBV7-9
TGTGCCAGCAGCTCGCGAGGGAGGACAGGGCCTTTCTACGAGCAGTACTTC,CASSSRGRTGPFYEQYF,TRBJ2-7,few,TRBD1,TRBV7-9
TGCGCCAGCCGCCAAGATATAAGCGGGAGGTCCTACGAGCAGTACTTC,CASRQDISGRSYEQYF,TRBJ2-7,once,TRBD2,TRBV4-1
TGTGCCGGTAATGCCGGGACAGTTCCCGAAGAAAAACTGTTTTTT,CAGNAGTVPEEKLFF,TRBJ1-4,-,TRBD1,TRBV19
TGTGCCAGCAGCCAAGACGTGGGATCGTGGGGCTACACCTTC,CASSQDVGSWGYTF,TRBJ1-2,few,-,TRBV9
TGTGCCAGCAGTCCCCGAAGTCGACAGGCCTATGGCTACACCTTC,CASSPRSRQAYGYTF,TRBJ1-2,few,-,TRBV6-1
TGCAGTGCTAGAGACAGCTTCCAGGCTACGCATTTT,CSARDSFQATHF,TRBJ1-5,-,-,TRBV20-1
TGTGCCAGCAGTCCCGACAGATATAATGAAAAACTGTTTTTT,CASSPDRYNEKLFF,TRBJ1-4,many,-,TRBV2
TGTGCCAGCAGCTTAGAGGACAGGGGCCTCTATGGCTACACCTTC,CASSLEDRGLYGYTF,TRBJ1-2,few,TRBD1,TRBV5-4
TGCGCCAGCAGCGAGGGACAGGGGGCTTACGAGCTGTACTTC,CASSEGQGAYELYF,TRBJ2-7,once,TRBD1,TRBV5-1
TGTGCCAGCAGCTCCGGGACAGGGAATTTGGGCAATCAGCCCCAGCATTTT,CASSSGTGNLGNQPQHF,TRBJ1-5,many,TRBD1,TRBV7-9
TGTGCCAGCAGCCGACCCGGGGAGGCCCAAGAGACCCAGTACTTC,CASSRPGEAQETQYF,TRBJ2-5,many,-,TRBV7-7
TGTGCCAGCAGTTTACGGACTAGCGGCTACGAGCAGTACTTC,CASSLRTSGYEQYF,TRBJ2-7,-,TRBD2,TRBV25-1
TGTGCCAGCAGTGGGGAAATCGGGAACACTGAAGCTTTCTTT,CASSGEIGNTEAFF,TRBJ1-1,many,-,TRBV2
TGTGCCAGCAGCCGAAGTAGCCCTCAAGAGACCCAGTACTTC,CASSRSSPQETQYF,TRBJ2-5,few,-,TRBV11-1
TGCAGTGCTAGAGATGGGAGGGAAAGACACCAAGAGACCCAGTACTTC,CSARDGRERHQETQYF,TRBJ2-5,-,TRBD2,TRBV20-1
TGTGCCATCAGTTGGGGAGGGTCTGGAAACACCATATATTTT,CAISWGGSGNTIYF,TRBJ1-3,-,-,TRBV10-3
TGCGCCAGCTGCCTAGCGGGAGGCCGGTCCCCCGGGGAGCTGTTTTTT,CASCLAGGRSPGELFF,TRBJ2-2,many,TRBD2,TRBV10-2
TGTGCCAGCAGCCGGTATTCCGGGGCCGACTACGAGCAGTACTTC,CASSRYSGADYEQYF,TRBJ2-7,few,-,TRBV10-3
TGTGCCAGCAGCCGAAGTACCGGGGAGCTGTTTTTT,CASSRSTGELFF,TRBJ2-2,many,-,TRBV7-9
TGTGCCAGCAGCTTGGGACTAGTTCGTTACGAGCAGTACTTC,CASSLGLVRYEQYF,TRBJ2-7,-,-,TRBV5-6
TGCAGTGCCGCCTCCGGGACAGGGTACTACGAGCAGTACTTC,CSAASGTGYYEQYF,TRBJ2-7,-,TRBD1,TRBV20-1
TGTGCCAGCAGCCAAACGATGGAGACATATGGAAACACCATATATTTT,CASSQTMETYGNTIYF,TRBJ1-3,-,-,TRBV14
TGTGCCACCGCCTATGGGACGGGCTATGGCTACACCTTC,CATAYGTGYGYTF,TRBJ1-2,-,-,TRBV2
TGTGCCAGCAGCCACCAGGGCTCTGGAAACACCATATATTTT,CASSHQGSGNTIYF,TRBJ1-3,many,-,TRBV2
TGTGCCAGCAGCTTAATGGGACAGGGAGGATCACCCCTCCACTTT,CASSLMGQGGSPLHF,TRBJ1-6,many,TRBD1,TRBV7-3
TGTGCCAGCAGCCAAGAGGTGCGGGGGCGCTGGTCTGGCTACACCTTC,CASSQEVRGRWSGYTF,TRBJ1-2,-,-,TRBV2
TGTGCCAGCAGCTTAACGGCCTATGGGGAGACCCAGTACTTC,CASSLTAYGETQYF,TRBJ2-5,-,-,TRBV7-3
TGCAGCGTTGAAGGGACAGGGGGGGCTAACTATGGCTACACCTTC,CSVEGTGGANYGYTF,TRBJ1-2,-,TRBD1,TRBV29-1
TGCGCCAGCAGCACAACAGGGGGCTACACAGATACGCAGTATTTT,CASSTTGGYTDTQYF,TRBJ2-3,-,TRBD1,TRBV5-1
TGTGCCAGCACACGGAGAGGTGGCTATAATTCACCCCTCCACTTT,CASTRRGGYNSPLHF,TRBJ1-6,few,-,TRBV12-3/TRBV12-4
TGTGCCAGCAGTTCTGGACGGATGAACACTGAAGCTCTCTTT,CASSSGRMNTEALF,TRBJ1-1,once,-,TRBV2
TGTGCCATACAGGGGTCCTACACAGATACGCAGTATTTT,CAIQGSYTDTQYF,TRBJ2-3,few,TRBD1,TRBV2
TGTGCCAGCAGCTTGTTCGCTAGCGGGGGGAACACAGATACGCAGTATTTT,CASSLFASGGNTDTQYF,TRBJ2-3,-,TRBD2,TRBV5-4
TGTGCCAGAAGTTACTCAATTGAGAGCCAGCCCCAGCATTTT,CARSYSIESQPQHF,TRBJ1-5,-,-,TRBV24-1
TGCGCCAGCAGCGTACGGCCCGGGACGGGACACACCGGGGAGCTGTTTTTT,CASSVRPGTGHTGELFF,TRBJ2-2,-,-,TRBV5-1
TGTGCCATCCGACTAGCGGACCTCGACGAGCAGTACTTC,CAIRLADLDEQYF,TRBJ2-7,many,TRBD2,TRBV10-3
TGTGCCAGCAGCTTAGGAGGGTCAATCTCCTACGAGCAGTACTTC,CASSLGGSISYEQYF,TRBJ2-7,many,-,TRBV7-8
TGTGCCAGCAGTCCCGGATCGGGGCAGGGCACTGAAGCTTTCTTT,CASSPGSGQGTEAFF,TRBJ1-1,many,-,TRBV6-5
TGCAGTGCCCCGACAGGGGGCCCAAGGTACGAGCAGTACTTC,CSAPTGGPRYEQYF,TRBJ2-7,once,TRBD1,TRBV20-1